This T cell receptor beta chain came from a study of cytomegalovirus exposure and HLA in healthy donors. Study outcomes and limitations: Earlier analysis looked at TCR beta V segments, and most were productive about 90% or about 30% of the time. A later analysis found most CMV-associated TCR beta chains apparently HLA-restricted.

Vbeta (60) and Jbeta (13) primers were used in the PCR. Here immunoSEQ multiplex PCR was the method, and the copy in TCRdb shows in-frame clones only, minus some. The sample lists around 64,000 clones; over 60% were seen once. Turning to this clone: The antigen is unknown.

Material for sequencing was PBMCs. The sequence was obtained from a woman aged 45 to 65 in good health and CMV-seronegative.

CDR3 region: CASSVDSHYNEQFF. DNA for the CDR3: TGTGCCAGCAGCGTAGATTCCCATTACAATGAGCAGTTCTTC. V and J are TRBV9 and TRBJ2-1; D remains ambiguous. Germline V gene sequence: CDR1 SGDLS, CDR2 YYNGEE. CDR3 length equals 14 residues. Trimming left V 0 bases short and J 4 bases short, with 8 bases between. The complete variable domain, with remaining parts taken from reference TRBV9 and TRBJ2-1, reads DSGVTQTPKHLITATGQRVTLRCSPRSGDLSVYWYQQSLDQGLQFLIQYYNGEERAKGNILERFSAQQFPDLHSELNLSSLELGDSALYFCASSVDSHYNEQFFGPGTRLTVL.